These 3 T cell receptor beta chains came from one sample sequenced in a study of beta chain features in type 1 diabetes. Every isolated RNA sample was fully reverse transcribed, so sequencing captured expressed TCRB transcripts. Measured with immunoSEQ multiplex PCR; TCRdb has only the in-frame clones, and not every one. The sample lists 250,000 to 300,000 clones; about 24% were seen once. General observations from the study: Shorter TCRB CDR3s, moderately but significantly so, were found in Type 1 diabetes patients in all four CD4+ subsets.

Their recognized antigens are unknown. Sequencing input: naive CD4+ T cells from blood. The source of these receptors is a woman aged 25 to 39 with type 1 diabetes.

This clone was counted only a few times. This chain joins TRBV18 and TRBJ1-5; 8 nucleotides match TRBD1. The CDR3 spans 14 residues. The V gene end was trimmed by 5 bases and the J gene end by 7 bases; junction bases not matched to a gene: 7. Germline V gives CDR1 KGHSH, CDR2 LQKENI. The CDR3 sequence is CASSATGVDQPQHF. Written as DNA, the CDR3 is TGTGCCAGCTCAGCGACAGGGGTGGACCAGCCCCAGCATTTT. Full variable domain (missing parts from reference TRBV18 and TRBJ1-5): NAGVMQNPRHLVRRRGQEARLRCSPMKGHSHVYWYRQLPEEGLKFMVYLQKENIIDESGMPKERFSAEFPKEGPSILRIQQVVRGDSAAYFCASSATGVDQPQHFGDGTRLSIL.

The CDR3 nucleotides are TGTGCCAGCTCACCATCATCAGGACTAGCGCACGAGCAGTACTTC. It codes for CASSPSSGLAHEQYF. This chain joins TRBV18 and TRBJ2-7; 9 positions agree with TRBD2. Losses at the gene ends were 2 bases for V and 5 bases for J; bases not matched to a gene: 7. Germline CDR1 is KGHSH and CDR2 is LQKENI. The CDR3 sequence is 15 residues long.

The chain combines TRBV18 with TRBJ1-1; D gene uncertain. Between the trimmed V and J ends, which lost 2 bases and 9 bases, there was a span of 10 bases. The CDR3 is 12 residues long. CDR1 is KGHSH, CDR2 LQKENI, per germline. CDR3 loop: CASSPGALQAFF. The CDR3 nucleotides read TGTGCCAGCTCACCAGGAGCGTTACAAGCTTTCTTT.